The 15 T cell receptor beta chains listed next were all sequenced from one sample in a study of shared clonotypes between healthy human individuals. Only in-frame clones appear in the TCRdb table, and some are missing; sequencing was by immunoSEQ multiplex PCR. The sample records 2.5 million or so clones, about 92% being singletons. The sequenced sample was naive CD4+ T cells sorted from blood. The sample's subset: CD45RA+ positively selected. These receptors were obtained from a man in his late teens or twenties in good health.

The chain has TRBV10-3 and TRBJ2-3; 8 nucleotides align to TRBD2. This CDR3 contains 19 residues. J gave up 2 bases and V 3 bases, and 16 bases lay outside the gene matches. Germline loops: CDR1 ENHRY, CDR2 SYGVKD. CDR3 sequence: CAISDLRSTSGRNTDTQYF. Written as DNA, the CDR3 is TGTGCCATCAGTGATTTGAGGTCAACTAGCGGACGAAACACAGATACGCAGTATTTT.

The chain combines TRBV18 with TRBJ2-1; D gene unclear. The CDR3 is 11 residues long. CDR1 and CDR2 from the germline V gene are KGHSH and LQKENI. Trimming took 2 bases from V and 9 from J, leaving 5 bases between them. The chain's CDR3 is CASSPTVEQFF. CDR3 DNA sequence: TGTGCCAGCTCACCAACAGTTGAGCAGTTCTTC.

Concerning this clone: This specimen includes other DNA sequences encoding the same CDR3. The chain's CDR3 is CASSLGRTRGETQYF. DNA of the CDR3: TGCGCCAGCAGCTTGGGTCGGACTAGGGGAGAGACCCAGTACTTC. The rearrangement uses TRBV5-1 and TRBJ2-5, with 7 bases aligning to TRBD2. CDR1 is SGHRS and CDR2 is YFSETQ in the germline V gene. The CDR3 is made up of 15 amino acids. J lost 4 bases, V lost 0 bases, and 6 bases had no gene match.

The V and J genes are TRBV5-4 and TRBJ1-1; D is unresolved. Germline V gene sequence: CDR1 SGHNT, CDR2 YYREEE (reference sequence). With 0 bases removed from V and 1 base from J, the gap between germline ends came to 4 bases. This CDR3 is built from 13 residues. CDR3 DNA: TGTGCCAGCAGCTTGGTGAAGAACACTGAAGCTTTCTTT. The encoded protein is CASSLVKNTEAFF.

This clone occurred once. The chain combines TRBV6-5 with TRBJ2-7; 9 bases map to TRBD2. V shed 2 bases and J 2 bases; nucleotides not matched to a gene: 7. The CDR3 is made up of 16 amino acids. From germline, CDR1 is MNHEY and CDR2 SVGAGI. The CDR3: CASSYDSGRLTYEQYF. The CDR3 nucleotides read TGTGCCAGCAGTTACGACAGCGGGAGGTTAACCTACGAGCAGTACTTC.

The CDR3 sequence is CASGGQGRYEQYF. CDR3 in DNA: TGTGCCAGTGGGGGGCAGGGTCGATACGAGCAGTACTTC. This rearrangement joins TRBV28 to TRBJ2-7; TRBD1 or TRBD2 may be the D gene (6 bases each). This CDR3 comprises 13 residues. V lost 9 bases to trimming and J lost 4 bases, with 16 bases between them. From germline, CDR1 is MDHEN and CDR2 SYDVKM.

The chain joins TRBV5-6 to TRBJ1-2, with D perhaps matching TRBD1 (5 bases). The V gene's germline CDR1 is SGHDT and CDR2 YYEEEE. The CDR3 has 15 amino acids. V was trimmed by 2 bases and J by 6 bases, leaving 17 bases between them. The CDR3 loop reads CASSFISQGRNGYTF. For the CDR3, the DNA is TGTGCCAGCAGCTTTATCAGCCAGGGCAGGAATGGCTACACCTTC.

The chain has TRBV27 and TRBJ2-7; 7 bases fit TRBD2. With V trimmed by 0 bases and J by 7 bases, 9 bases remained unmatched. The CDR3 has 15 residues. Germline V lookup: CDR1 MNHEY, CDR2 SMNVEV (reference sequence). CDR3 sequence: CASSLSGTIKWEQYF. DNA of the CDR3: TGTGCCAGCAGTTTATCGGGGACTATAAAATGGGAGCAGTACTTC.

This chain links TRBV7-2 with TRBJ2-3; 7 bases line up with TRBD2. The CDR3 contains 16 residues. V shed 5 bases and J 2 bases; nucleotides not matched to a gene: 10. Germline assignment: CDR1 SGHTA and CDR2 FQGNSA. The CDR3 nucleotides are TGTGCCAGCAGCGACCCCGGAGCGGGGACCACAGATACGCAGTATTTT. Amino acids: CASSDPGAGTTDTQYF.

Worth noting for this clone: Other DNA sequences in this specimen translate into the identical CDR3. The chain carries TRBV9 and TRBJ2-3; TRBD2 matches 8 bases. The CDR3 is 15 residues long. V trimming: 5 bases; J trimming: 2 bases; junction bases outside the gene matches: 7. CDR1 and CDR2 from the germline V gene are SGDLS and YYNGEE. The CDR3 spells CASSVSGASTDTQYF. CDR3 nucleotides: TGTGCCAGCAGTGTTAGCGGGGCATCCACAGATACGCAGTATTTT.

The gene calls are TRBV11-2 and TRBJ2-3; tentative D call: TRBD2 (6 bases). V dropped 4 bases and J dropped 2 bases, with 13 bases sitting between them. Germline V gene data show CDR1 as SGHAT and CDR2 as FQNNGV. CDR3 length equals 15 residues. The DNA for the CDR3 is TGTGCCAGCAGCTCAAATAGCGGCTACACAGATACGCAGTATTTT. As protein: CASSSNSGYTDTQYF.

This clone was recorded only once. The V and J genes are TRBV5-1 and TRBJ2-7; 10 positions agree with TRBD1. The germline V gene encodes CDR1 SGHRS and CDR2 YFSETQ. J was trimmed by 1 base and V by 4 bases; bases with no gene match: 8. The CDR3 length is 16 residues. CDR3 residues: CASSTQGQGQSYEQYF. DNA for the CDR3: TGCGCCAGCAGCACCCAGGGACAGGGGCAATCCTACGAGCAGTACTTC.

Concerning this clone: Other DNA sequences in the same sample also yield this CDR3. The chain uses TRBV28 and TRBJ1-5; unclear D gene. V was trimmed by 2 bases and J by 7 bases, leaving 6 bases between them. CDR1 is MDHEN and CDR2 is SYDVKM in the germline V gene. CDR3 length: 12 amino acids. The CDR3, as DNA: TGTGCCAGCAGTTTAAAGGGCCAGCCCCAGCATTTT. Its protein product is CASSLKGQPQHF.

The rearrangement joins TRBV5-4 to TRBJ2-5, with D possibly TRBD2 on 5 matching bases. Between the trimmed V and J ends, which lost 0 bases and 5 bases, there was a span of 11 bases. CDR1 is SGHNT and CDR2 is YYREEE in the germline V gene (reference sequence). The CDR3 spans 14 residues. CDR3 nucleotide sequence: TGTGCCAGCAGCTTGGACCCTAGCCGGGAGACCCAGTACTTC. Encoded protein: CASSLDPSRETQYF.

This chain links TRBV28 with TRBJ2-7, with D possibly matching TRBD2 (6 bases). There are 14 residues in the CDR3. Germline CDR1 MDHEN, CDR2 SYDVKM. With 3 bases removed from V and 6 bases from J, the gap between germline ends came to 15 bases. The CDR3 DNA is TGTGCCAGCAGTTTGGCGGGGAGTAGTTTCGAGCAGTACTTC. This gives the protein CASSLAGSSFEQYF.